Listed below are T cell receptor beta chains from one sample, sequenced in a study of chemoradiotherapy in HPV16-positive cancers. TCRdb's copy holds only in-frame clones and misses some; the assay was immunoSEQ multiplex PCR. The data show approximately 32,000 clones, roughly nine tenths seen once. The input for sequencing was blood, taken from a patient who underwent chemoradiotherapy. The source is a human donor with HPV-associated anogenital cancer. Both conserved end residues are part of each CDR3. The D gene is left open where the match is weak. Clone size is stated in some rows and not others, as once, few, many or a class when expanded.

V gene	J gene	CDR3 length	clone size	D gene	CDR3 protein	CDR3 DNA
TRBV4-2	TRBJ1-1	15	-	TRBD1	CASSHWDRGGTEAFF	TGTGCCAGCAGCCATTGGGACAGGGGGGGCACTGAAGCTTTCTTT
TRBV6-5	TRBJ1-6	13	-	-	CASRQTSGSPLHF	TGTGCCAGCAGGCAGACATCCGGATCACCCCTCCACTTT
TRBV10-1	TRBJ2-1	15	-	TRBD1	CASSPGTGLGNEQFF	TGCGCCAGCAGCCCCGGGACAGGGCTTGGCAATGAGCAGTTCTTC
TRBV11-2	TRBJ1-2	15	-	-	CASSLSAGVNYGYTF	TGTGCCAGCAGCCTTTCAGCGGGAGTTAACTATGGCTACACCTTC
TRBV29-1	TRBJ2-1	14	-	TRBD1	CSAGRDREYNEQFF	TGCAGCGCCGGAAGGGACAGGGAGTACAATGAGCAGTTCTTC
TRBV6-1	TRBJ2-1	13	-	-	CAIRDSPRNEQFF	TGTGCCATCCGGGATTCCCCAAGGAATGAGCAGTTCTTC
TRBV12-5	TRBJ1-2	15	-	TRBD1	CASDGPSGQTYGYTF	TGTGCTAGTGATGGTCCCTCGGGACAGACCTATGGCTACACCTTC
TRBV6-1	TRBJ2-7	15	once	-	CASSEEPGAFGEQYF	TGTGCCAGCAGTGAAGAGCCCGGGGCCTTTGGGGAGCAGTACTTC
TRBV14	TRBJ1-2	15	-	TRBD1	CASSRGTGGRYGYTF	TGTGCCAGCAGCCGGGGGACAGGGGGCCGCTATGGCTACACCTTC
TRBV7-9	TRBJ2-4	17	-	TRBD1	CATDPYTGEFGKNIQYF	TGTGCCACCGATCCCTACACAGGGGAGTTTGGCAAAAACATTCAGTACTTC
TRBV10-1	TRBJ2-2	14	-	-	CASSERRGTGELFF	TGCGCCAGCAGTGAGAGGCGTGGCACCGGGGAGCTGTTTTTT
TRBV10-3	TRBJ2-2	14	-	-	CAIGTPSNTGELFF	TGTGCCATCGGGACTCCCTCGAACACCGGGGAGCTGTTTTTT
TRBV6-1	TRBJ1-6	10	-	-	CASRLGSLHF	TGTGCCAGCAGACTAGGGTCCCTCCACTTT
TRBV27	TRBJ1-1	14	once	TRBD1	CASSPGQGGTEAFF	TGTGCCAGCAGCCCAGGACAGGGTGGCACTGAAGCTTTCTTT
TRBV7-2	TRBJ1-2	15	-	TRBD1	CASSLTTGTGYGYTF	TGTGCCAGCAGCCTCACCACCGGGACAGGCTATGGCTACACCTTC
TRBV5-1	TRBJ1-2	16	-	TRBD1	CASSHGTASANYGYTF	TGCGCCAGCAGCCACGGGACAGCCTCAGCTAACTATGGCTACACCTTC